These T cell receptor beta chains were read from a single sample in a study of T cells in narcolepsy. Some clones are missing from TCRdb's copy, which holds only in-frame ones; the method was immunoSEQ multiplex PCR. Counted here are tens of thousands of clones, around 87% occurring once; the ten biggest clones make up around 0.9%. The sequenced sample was CD45RA- memory CD4+ T cells from PBMCs. Receptors originate from a human donor with narcolepsy. Both conserved end residues are part of each CDR3. The D gene is left open where the match is weak. Expanded clones are given a class, and other clones once, few, many or no size at all.

J gene | D gene | V gene | clone size | CDR3 protein | CDR3 DNA
TRBJ1-1 | . | TRBV7-3 | once | CASSLHAGNTEAFF | TGTGCCAGCAGCTTACATGCGGGGAACACTGAAGCTTTCTTT
TRBJ2-7 | TRBD1 | TRBV18 | . | CASSYGTGVEQYF | TGTGCCAGCTCCTACGGGACAGGGGTCGAGCAGTACTTC
TRBJ2-1 | . | TRBV6-1 | . | CASSTREQFF | TGTGCCAGCAGCACAAGGGAGCAGTTCTTC
TRBJ2-7 | . | TRBV19 | . | CASTVIRGESYEQYF | TGTGCCAGTACCGTTATAAGGGGCGAATCCTACGAGCAGTACTTC
TRBJ1-2 | . | TRBV6-5 | . | CASSYPLTANYGYTF | TGTGCCAGCAGTTACCCTTTGACGGCGAACTATGGCTACACCTTC
TRBJ2-1 | TRBD2 | TRBV7-7 | . | CASSSSGLAGNEQFF | TGTGCCAGCAGCTCAAGCGGACTAGCGGGAAATGAGCAGTTCTTC
TRBJ1-2 | TRBD1 | TRBV4-3 | . | CASSQAGTDYGYTF | TGCGCCAGCAGCCAGGCGGGGACAGACTATGGCTACACCTTC
TRBJ2-7 | . | TRBV11-3 | . | CASSLDGPDEQYF | TGTGCCAGCAGCTTAGATGGCCCAGACGAGCAGTACTTC
TRBJ1-5 | . | TRBV7-2 | . | CASSLVMGAVQPQHF | TGTGCCAGCAGCTTAGTGATGGGGGCGGTTCAGCCCCAGCATTTT
TRBJ2-3 | TRBD1 | TRBV7-2 | . | CASSLGQGSGDTQYF | TGTGCCAGCAGCTTGGGACAGGGTAGCGGAGATACGCAGTATTTT
TRBJ2-7 | . | TRBV7-9 | . | CASSLGRIGQRPSYEQYF | TGTGCCAGCAGCTTAGGTCGTATCGGACAGCGTCCCTCCTACGAGCAGTACTTC
TRBJ2-3 | TRBD2 | TRBV11-2 | . | CASSLTSGVEGTQYF | TGTGCCAGCAGCTTGACTAGCGGAGTTGAGGGGACGCAGTATTTT
TRBJ1-6 | . | TRBV19 | . | CASSIRGRDSPLHF | TGTGCCAGTAGTATCCGGGGCAGGGATTCACCCCTCCACTTT
TRBJ1-5 | . | TRBV28 | . | CASSLYLDQPQHF | TGTGCCAGCAGTTTGTATCTTGATCAGCCCCAGCATTTT
TRBJ2-7 | . | TRBV6-5 | . | CASRRLTYEQYF | TGTGCCAGCAGGCGCCTGACCTACGAGCAGTACTTC
TRBJ1-2 | TRBD1 | TRBV6-5 | . | CASSYGMGQGSSGYTF | TGTGCCAGCAGTTACGGGATGGGACAGGGGTCGAGTGGCTACACCTTC
TRBJ2-2 | . | TRBV4-1 | . | CASSQLDMGLAGELFF | TGCGCCAGCAGCCAATTGGACATGGGCTTAGCCGGGGAGCTGTTTTTT
TRBJ1-6 | . | TRBV19 | . | CASRGGLDRSPLHF | TGTGCCAGTAGGGGAGGGCTGGACCGATCACCCCTCCACTTT
TRBJ2-3 | . | TRBV15 | . | CATSRRQSSTDTQYF | TGTGCCACCAGCAGGAGACAGAGTAGCACAGATACGCAGTATTTT
TRBJ2-2 | . | TRBV7-6 | . | CASSYKWGTGELFF | TGTGCCAGCAGCTACAAGTGGGGCACCGGGGAGCTGTTTTTT
TRBJ1-4 | . | TRBV7-2 | . | CASSLALGDEKLFF | TGTGCCAGCAGCTTAGCGCTAGGGGATGAAAAACTGTTTTTT
TRBJ2-5 | TRBD2 | TRBV5-1 | . | CASSYGTSRETQYF | TGCGCCAGCAGTTATGGGACTAGCAGGGAGACCCAGTACTTC
TRBJ2-1 | . | TRBV7-8 | . | CASRQADDNEQFF | TGTGCCAGCAGACAGGCCGATGACAATGAGCAGTTCTTC
TRBJ2-7 | . | TRBV7-2 | once | CASSSIRGDEQYF | TGTGCCAGCAGCTCTATACGGGGTGACGAGCAGTACTTC
TRBJ2-7 | . | TRBV28 | . | CASRRTTYEQYF | TGTGCCAGCAGACGGACTACCTACGAGCAGTACTTC
TRBJ2-2 | TRBD2 | TRBV2 | few | CASRGLVNTGELFF | TGTGCCAGCAGGGGACTAGTGAACACCGGGGAGCTGTTTTTT
TRBJ1-5 | . | TRBV28 | once | CASSYDIRGNQPQHF | TGTGCCAGCAGTTACGACATCAGGGGCAATCAGCCCCAGCATTTT
TRBJ2-7 | TRBD1 | TRBV27 | . | CASGKTGGVLLGVEQYF | TGTGCCAGTGGAAAAACAGGGGGCGTTCTATTGGGAGTCGAGCAGTACTTC
TRBJ2-4 | TRBD2 | TRBV7-2 | . | CASSPASSGGSPVKNIQYF | TGTGCCAGCAGCCCGGCCTCGAGCGGGGGTTCTCCGGTCAAAAACATTCAGTACTTC
TRBJ2-2 | . | TRBV29-1 | . | CSGANTGELFF | TGCAGCGGGGCTAACACCGGGGAGCTGTTTTTT
TRBJ2-1 | TRBD2 | TRBV5-8 | few | CASSSILRLAGLEQFF | TGTGCCAGCAGCTCAATCTTGCGACTAGCGGGTCTTGAGCAGTTCTTC
TRBJ2-3 | TRBD1 | TRBV5-1 | . | CASRTSTGTDTQYF | TGCGCCAGCAGAACTTCGACAGGGACAGATACGCAGTATTTT
TRBJ1-2 | . | TRBV28 | . | CASSQDFRGYTF | TGTGCCAGCAGTCAGGATTTTCGGGGCTACACCTTC
TRBJ2-1 | TRBD2 | TRBV7-2 | . | CASSSWRGMGNEQFF | TGTGCCAGCAGCTCCTGGCGGGGGATGGGGAATGAGCAGTTCTTC
TRBJ2-5 | . | TRBV7-6 | . | CASSLVAAGNQETQYF | TGTGCCAGCAGCTTAGTCGCGGCGGGGAACCAAGAGACCCAGTACTTC
TRBJ1-5 | . | TRBV6-1 | . | CASSIGDTPNQPQHF | TGTGCCAGCAGTATTGGGGACACGCCCAATCAGCCCCAGCATTTT
TRBJ2-6 | . | TRBV5-1 | once | CASRGNYRTPGANVLTF | TGCGCCAGCAGGGGCAACTATAGAACCCCTGGGGCCAACGTCCTGACTTTC
TRBJ1-4 | TRBD1 | TRBV7-8 | few | CASSLGTGGAGEKLFF | TGTGCCAGCAGCTTAGGGACAGGGGGCGCAGGAGAAAAACTGTTTTTT
TRBJ2-1 | . | TRBV5-1 | . | CASRPTARGNEQFF | TGCGCCAGCAGACCGACCGCGAGGGGGAATGAGCAGTTCTTC
TRBJ1-5 | . | TRBV28 | . | CASSSRQLSNQPQHF | TGTGCCAGCAGTTCCAGACAGCTTAGCAATCAGCCCCAGCATTTT
TRBJ2-3 | TRBD1 | TRBV15 | . | CATSRGDRNTQYF | TGTGCCACCAGCAGAGGGGACAGGAATACGCAGTATTTT
TRBJ2-7 | . | TRBV9 | . | CASSSEGTSPLREQYF | TGTGCCAGCAGCTCAGAGGGAACTAGCCCCCTTCGAGAGCAGTACTTC
TRBJ1-2 | . | TRBV28 | once | CASTEGGGYGYTF | TGTGCCAGCACTGAAGGGGGAGGGTATGGCTACACCTTC
TRBJ2-1 | TRBD2 | TRBV19 | . | CASSMERGGNNEQFF | TGTGCCAGTAGTATGGAACGGGGGGGCAACAATGAGCAGTTCTTC
TRBJ1-2 | . | TRBV4-2 | . | CASSQDAREDYGYTF | TGTGCCAGCAGCCAAGATGCCAGGGAGGACTATGGCTACACCTTC
TRBJ1-6 | . | TRBV18 | . | CASSPLPAGGNSPLHF | TGTGCCAGCTCACCGCTCCCGGCAGGTGGTAATTCACCCCTCCACTTT
TRBJ2-5 | . | TRBV19 | . | CASSYGGETQYF | TGTGCCAGTTCGTATGGCGGGGAGACCCAGTACTTC
TRBJ1-4 | . | TRBV7-2 | . | CASSRGDGRNEKLFF | TGTGCCAGCAGCCGCGGGGACGGACGGAATGAAAAACTGTTTTTT
TRBJ2-2 | . | TRBV5-4 | . | CASSLPSANTGELFF | TGTGCCAGCAGCTTACCGAGCGCGAACACCGGGGAGCTGTTTTTT
TRBJ1-3 | . | TRBV2 | . | CASAGGNTIYF | TGTGCCAGCGCCGGCGGAAACACCATATATTTT
TRBJ1-2 | . | TRBV5-4 | . | CASSWRTFPYGYTF | TGTGCCAGCAGCTGGAGGACCTTCCCCTATGGCTACACCTTC
TRBJ2-5 | TRBD2 | TRBV4-2 | . | CASSPSGGAQETQYF | TGTGCCAGCAGCCCCTCGGGGGGGGCACAAGAGACCCAGTACTTC
TRBJ2-3 | . | TRBV30 | . | CAWGRGTNSRSDTQYF | TGTGCCTGGGGTCGAGGGACAAACTCTCGCTCGGATACGCAGTATTTT
TRBJ1-3 | . | TRBV5-4 | . | CASSLGDKGGNTIYF | TGTGCCAGCAGCTTGGGAGACAAAGGAGGAAACACCATATATTTT
TRBJ2-3 | . | TRBV7-2 | . | CASSFGGSTDTQYF | TGTGCCAGCAGCTTCGGGGGTAGCACAGATACGCAGTATTTT
TRBJ2-7 | . | TRBV18 | . | CASSPPAGASYEQYF | TGTGCCAGCTCACCCCCGGCAGGGGCCTCCTACGAGCAGTACTTC
TRBJ1-5 | . | TRBV6-1 | . | CASSFDPKNSQHF | TGTGCCAGCAGTTTCGATCCCAAAAATTCCCAGCATTTT
TRBJ2-7 | . | TRBV21-1 | few | CASSRGAGGKIEQYF | TGTGCCAGCAGCAGGGGGGCAGGGGGAAAAATCGAGCAGTACTTC
TRBJ1-2 | TRBD1 | TRBV30 | few | CAVQQGARPGYTF | TGTGCCGTACAACAGGGGGCCCGACCCGGCTACACCTTC